This T cell receptor (beta chain) was profiled in a study of OX40 agonist ivuxolimab in advanced cancers. The CDR3 extends over 12 amino acids. Germline V gives CDR1 MNHNS, CDR2 SASEGT. V was shortened by 5 bases and J by 1 base, with 5 bases between the two germline ends. TCRdb keeps only in-frame clones here, not all; method: immunoSEQ multiplex PCR. The sample has fewer than 25,000 clones, approximately 84% seen once. The chain carries TRBV6-1 and TRBJ1-2, with no clear D. The sample here was CD4+ or CD8+ T cells sorted from blood, taken in a trial of the OX40 agonist ivuxolimab. The TCR sequence derives from an adult with an advanced solid tumor such as melanoma, head and neck, liver or kidney cancer. DNA of the CDR3: TGTGCCAGCAGTAGACTTAACTATGGCTACACCTTC. It yields the protein CASSRLNYGYTF.